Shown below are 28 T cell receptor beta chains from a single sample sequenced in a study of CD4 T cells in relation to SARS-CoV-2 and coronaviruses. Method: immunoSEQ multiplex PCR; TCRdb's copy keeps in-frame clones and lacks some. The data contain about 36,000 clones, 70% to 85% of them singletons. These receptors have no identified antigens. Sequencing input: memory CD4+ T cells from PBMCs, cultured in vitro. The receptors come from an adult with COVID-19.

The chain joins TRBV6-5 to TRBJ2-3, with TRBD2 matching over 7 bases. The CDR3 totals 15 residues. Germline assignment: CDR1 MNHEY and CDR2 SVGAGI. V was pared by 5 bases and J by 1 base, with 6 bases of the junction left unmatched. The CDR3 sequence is CASSTPSGGTDTQYF. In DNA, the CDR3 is TGTGCCAGCAGTACACCTAGCGGAGGCACAGATACGCAGTATTTT.

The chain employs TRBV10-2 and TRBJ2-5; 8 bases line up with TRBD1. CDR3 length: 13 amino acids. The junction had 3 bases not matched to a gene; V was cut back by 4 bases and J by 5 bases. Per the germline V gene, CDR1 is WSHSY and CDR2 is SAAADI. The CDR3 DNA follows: TGCGCCAGCAGTGCGACAGGGGCGGAGACCCAGTACTTC. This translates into CASSATGAETQYF.

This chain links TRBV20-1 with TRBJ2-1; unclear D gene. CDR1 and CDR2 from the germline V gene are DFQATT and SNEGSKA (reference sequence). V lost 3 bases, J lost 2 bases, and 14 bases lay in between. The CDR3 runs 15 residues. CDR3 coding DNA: TGCAGTGCTAGTCTCCGTGAGGTCCCCTACAATGAGCAGTTCTTC. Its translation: CSASLREVPYNEQFF.

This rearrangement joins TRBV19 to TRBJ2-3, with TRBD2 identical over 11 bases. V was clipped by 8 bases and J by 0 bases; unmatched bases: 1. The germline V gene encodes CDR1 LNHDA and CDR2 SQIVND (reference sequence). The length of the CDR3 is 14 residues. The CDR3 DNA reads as TGTGCCAGTGGGACTAGCGGTAGCACAGATACGCAGTATTTT. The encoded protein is CASGTSGSTDTQYF.

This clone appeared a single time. The CDR3 loop is CASSQDGDGEQFF. The CDR3 DNA reads as TGTGCCAGCAGCCAAGATGGGGACGGTGAGCAGTTCTTC. J is TRBJ2-1 and V is TRBV3-1 (or the pseudogene TRBV3-2); D possibly uses TRBD1 or TRBD2 (5 bases each). CDR1 is LGHDT and CDR2 is YNNKEL in the germline V gene (reference sequence). The CDR3 totals 13 residues. Trimming removed 0 bases at V and 9 bases at J, with 9 bases between.

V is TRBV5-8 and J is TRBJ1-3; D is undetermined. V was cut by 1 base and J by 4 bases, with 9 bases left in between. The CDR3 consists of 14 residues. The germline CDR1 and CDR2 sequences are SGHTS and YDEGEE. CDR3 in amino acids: CASSLSRSGNTIYF. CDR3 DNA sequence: TGTGCCAGCAGCTTGTCCAGGTCCGGAAACACCATATATTTT.

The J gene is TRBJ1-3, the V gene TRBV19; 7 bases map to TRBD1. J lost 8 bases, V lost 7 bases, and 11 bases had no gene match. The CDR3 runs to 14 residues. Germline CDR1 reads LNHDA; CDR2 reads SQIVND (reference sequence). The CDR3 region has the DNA TGTGCCAGTATGGCCTGGCAGGGGGAAGACACCATATATTTT. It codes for CASMAWQGEDTIYF.

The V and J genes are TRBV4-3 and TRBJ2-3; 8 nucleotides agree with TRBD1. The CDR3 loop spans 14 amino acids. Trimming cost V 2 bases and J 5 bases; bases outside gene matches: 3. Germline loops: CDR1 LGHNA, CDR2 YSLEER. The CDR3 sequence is CASSQRTGGDTQYF. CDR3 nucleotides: TGCGCCAGCAGCCAACGCACAGGGGGAGATACGCAGTATTTT.

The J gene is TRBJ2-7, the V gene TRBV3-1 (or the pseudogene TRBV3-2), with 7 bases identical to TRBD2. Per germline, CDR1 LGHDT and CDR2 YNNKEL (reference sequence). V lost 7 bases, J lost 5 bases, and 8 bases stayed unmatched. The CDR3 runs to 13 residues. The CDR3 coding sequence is TGTGCCAGCAAAACGGGCGGGAGCCACGAGCAGTACTTC. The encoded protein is CASKTGGSHEQYF.

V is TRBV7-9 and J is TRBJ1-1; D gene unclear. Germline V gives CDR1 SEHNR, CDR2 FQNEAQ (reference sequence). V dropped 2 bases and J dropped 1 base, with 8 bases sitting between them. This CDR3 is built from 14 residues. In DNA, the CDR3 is TGTGCCAGCAGCTTAAATTACGGGAACACTGAAGCTTTCTTT. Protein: CASSLNYGNTEAFF.

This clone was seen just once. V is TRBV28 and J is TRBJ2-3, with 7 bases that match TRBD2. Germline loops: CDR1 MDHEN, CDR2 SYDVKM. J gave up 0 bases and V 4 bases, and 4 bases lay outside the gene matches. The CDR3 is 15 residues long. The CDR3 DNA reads TGTGCCAGCAGTTCCGCAGCGGGGAGCACAGATACGCAGTATTTT. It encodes CASSSAAGSTDTQYF.

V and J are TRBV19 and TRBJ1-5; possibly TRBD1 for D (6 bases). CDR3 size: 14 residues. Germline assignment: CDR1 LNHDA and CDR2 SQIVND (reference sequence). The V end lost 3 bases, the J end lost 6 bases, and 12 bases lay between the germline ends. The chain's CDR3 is CASSISGGGQPQHF. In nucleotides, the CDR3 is TGTGCCAGTAGTATTTCCGGGGGCGGTCAGCCCCAGCATTTT.

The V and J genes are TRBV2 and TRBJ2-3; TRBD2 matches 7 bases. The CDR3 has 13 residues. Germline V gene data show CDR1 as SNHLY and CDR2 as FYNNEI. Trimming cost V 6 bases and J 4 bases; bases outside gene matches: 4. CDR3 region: CASSRTRSDTQYF. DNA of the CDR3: TGTGCCAGCAGCCGGACTAGATCAGATACGCAGTATTTT.

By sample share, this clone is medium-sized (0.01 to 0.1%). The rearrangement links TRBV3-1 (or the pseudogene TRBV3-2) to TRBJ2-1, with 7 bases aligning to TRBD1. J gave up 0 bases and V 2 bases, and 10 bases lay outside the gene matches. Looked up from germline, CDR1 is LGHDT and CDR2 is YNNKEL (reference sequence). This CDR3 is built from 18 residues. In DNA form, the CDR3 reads TGTGCCAGCAGCCAAAGAACAAGGGGGCGAAGCTCCTACAATGAGCAGTTCTTC. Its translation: CASSQRTRGRSSYNEQFF.

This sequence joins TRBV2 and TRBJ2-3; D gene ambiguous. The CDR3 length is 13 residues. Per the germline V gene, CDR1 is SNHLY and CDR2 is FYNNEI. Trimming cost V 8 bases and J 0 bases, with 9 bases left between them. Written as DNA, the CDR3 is TGTGCCAGCCTGGCGACTAGCACAGATACGCAGTATTTT. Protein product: CASLATSTDTQYF.

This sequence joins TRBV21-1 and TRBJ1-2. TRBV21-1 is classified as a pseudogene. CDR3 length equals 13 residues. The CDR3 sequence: CASSKAGLHGYTF. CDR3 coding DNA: TGTGCCAGCAGCAAAGCCGGGCTCCATGGCTACACCTTC.

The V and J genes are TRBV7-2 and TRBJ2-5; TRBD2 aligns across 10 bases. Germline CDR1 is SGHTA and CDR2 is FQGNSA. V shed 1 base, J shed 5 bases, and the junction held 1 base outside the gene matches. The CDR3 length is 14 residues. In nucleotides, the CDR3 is TGTGCCAGCAGCTTAGTTAGCGGGAGGGAGACCCAGTACTTC. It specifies CASSLVSGRETQYF.

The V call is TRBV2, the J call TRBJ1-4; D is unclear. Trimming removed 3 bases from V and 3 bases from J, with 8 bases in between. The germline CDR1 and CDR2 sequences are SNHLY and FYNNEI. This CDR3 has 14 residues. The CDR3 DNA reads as TGTGCCAGCAGTGAGACCAGGTCTAATGAAAAACTGTTTTTT. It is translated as CASSETRSNEKLFF.

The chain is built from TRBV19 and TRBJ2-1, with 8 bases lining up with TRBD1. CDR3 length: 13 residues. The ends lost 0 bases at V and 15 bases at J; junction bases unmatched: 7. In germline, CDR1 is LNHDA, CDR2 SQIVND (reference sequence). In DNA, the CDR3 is TGTGCCAGTAGTATAGAGACCGGGACAGGACCGTTCTTC. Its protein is CASSIETGTGPFF.

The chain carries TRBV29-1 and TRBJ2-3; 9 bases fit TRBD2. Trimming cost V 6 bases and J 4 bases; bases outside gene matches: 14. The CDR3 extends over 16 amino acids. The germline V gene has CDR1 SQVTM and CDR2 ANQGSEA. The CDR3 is CSVLGTSSSKADTQYF. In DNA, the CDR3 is TGCAGCGTCCTGGGGACTAGCAGTTCCAAGGCAGATACGCAGTATTTT.

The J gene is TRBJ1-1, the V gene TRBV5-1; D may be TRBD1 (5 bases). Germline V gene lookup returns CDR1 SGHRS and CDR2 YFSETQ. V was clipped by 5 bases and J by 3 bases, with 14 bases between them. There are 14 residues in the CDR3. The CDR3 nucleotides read TGCGCCAGCAGAGGGCAGGGTGGGGACACTGAAGCTTTCTTT. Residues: CASRGQGGDTEAFF. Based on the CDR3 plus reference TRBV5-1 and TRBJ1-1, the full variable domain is KAGVTQTPRYLIKTRGQQVTLSCSPISGHRSVSWYQQTPGQGLQFLFEYFSETQRNKGNFPGRFSGRQFSNSRSEMNVSTLELGDSALYLCASRGQGGDTEAFFGQGTRLTVV.

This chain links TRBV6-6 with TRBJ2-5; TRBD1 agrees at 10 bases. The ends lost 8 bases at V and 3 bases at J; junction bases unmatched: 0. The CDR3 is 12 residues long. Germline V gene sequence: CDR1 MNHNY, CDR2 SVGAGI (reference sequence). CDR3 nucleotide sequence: TGTGCCAGCGGGACAGGGGAAGAGACCCAGTACTTC. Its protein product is CASGTGEETQYF.

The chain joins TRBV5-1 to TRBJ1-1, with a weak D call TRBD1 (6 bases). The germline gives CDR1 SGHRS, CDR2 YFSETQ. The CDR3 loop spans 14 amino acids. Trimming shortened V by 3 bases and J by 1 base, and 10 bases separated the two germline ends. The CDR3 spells CASSSTGKNTEAFF. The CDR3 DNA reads TGCGCCAGCAGCTCCACAGGGAAGAACACTGAAGCTTTCTTT.

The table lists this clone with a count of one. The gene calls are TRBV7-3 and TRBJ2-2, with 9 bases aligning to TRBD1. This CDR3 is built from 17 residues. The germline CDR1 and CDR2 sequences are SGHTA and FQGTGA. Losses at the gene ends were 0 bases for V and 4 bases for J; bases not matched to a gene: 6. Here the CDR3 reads CASSLTGTGGLTGELFF. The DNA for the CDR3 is TGTGCCAGCAGCTTAACTGGTACAGGGGGCCTCACCGGGGAGCTGTTTTTT.

CDR3 in DNA: TGTGCCAGCAGCCGGGAGACGGTCCCAGAGCAGTACTTC. Amino acid sequence: CASSRETVPEQYF. The chain couples TRBV3-1 (or the pseudogene TRBV3-2) to TRBJ2-7, with D tentatively TRBD2 (5 bases). The germline V and J ends were trimmed by 4 bases and 7 bases, with 14 bases remaining between them. Germline V gene data show CDR1 as LGHDT and CDR2 as YNNKEL (reference sequence). The CDR3 has 13 amino acids.

This chain's CDR3 is CASSFGPTGQNQYF. CDR3 sequence (DNA): TGTGCCAGCAGTTTCGGTCCGACTGGACAGAATCAGTACTTC. The chain has TRBV28 and TRBJ2-7; perhaps TRBD1 as D (6 bases). The CDR3 runs 14 residues. Germline assignment: CDR1 MDHEN and CDR2 SYDVKM. V was pared by 3 bases and J by 10 bases, with 19 bases between.

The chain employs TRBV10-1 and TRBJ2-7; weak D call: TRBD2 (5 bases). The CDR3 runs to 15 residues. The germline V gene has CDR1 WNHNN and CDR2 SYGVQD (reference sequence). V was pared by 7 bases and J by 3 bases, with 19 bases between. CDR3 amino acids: CASTRRTDSFYEQYF. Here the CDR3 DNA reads TGCGCCAGCACTCGGAGGACGGATTCCTTCTACGAGCAGTACTTC.

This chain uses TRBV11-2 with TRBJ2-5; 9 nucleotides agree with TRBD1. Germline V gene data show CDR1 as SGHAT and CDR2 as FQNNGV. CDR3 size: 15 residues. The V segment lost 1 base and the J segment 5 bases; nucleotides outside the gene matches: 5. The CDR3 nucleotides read TGTGCCAGCAGCTTAGTCACAGGGGGCGATGAGACCCAGTACTTC. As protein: CASSLVTGGDETQYF.